This entry concerns a single T cell receptor beta chain. The source of the sample is a study of blood T cell repertoires in COVID-19. The overall study: Sites across the United States, Italy and Spain contributed samples from acute and convalescent COVID-19.

In the authors' workflow: Estimated nucleated cell counts came from reference gene primer amplification. The table came from immunoSEQ multiplex PCR; TCRdb's copy has only in-frame clones and leaves some out. V and J calls and clone size are those listed in that table; D and trimming were worked out from the DNA. The sample records about 58,000 clones, 75% to 85% being singletons. Germline CDR1 and CDR2: SGHDT and YYEEEE. V lost 6 bases to trimming and J lost 1 base, with 10 bases between them. The CDR3 loop spans 13 amino acids. Seattle-derived patients entered the study during active infection and were followed longitudinally.

The TCR sequence derives from a man aged 55 to 69 with COVID-19, enrolled during active disease. V usage is TRBV5-6 and J usage is TRBJ1-1, with no clear D. Sequenced material: peripheral blood. The DNA of the CDR3 is TGTGCCAGCACAAAGGCAGGGAACACTGAAGCTTTCTTT. Translation gives CASTKAGNTEAFF.